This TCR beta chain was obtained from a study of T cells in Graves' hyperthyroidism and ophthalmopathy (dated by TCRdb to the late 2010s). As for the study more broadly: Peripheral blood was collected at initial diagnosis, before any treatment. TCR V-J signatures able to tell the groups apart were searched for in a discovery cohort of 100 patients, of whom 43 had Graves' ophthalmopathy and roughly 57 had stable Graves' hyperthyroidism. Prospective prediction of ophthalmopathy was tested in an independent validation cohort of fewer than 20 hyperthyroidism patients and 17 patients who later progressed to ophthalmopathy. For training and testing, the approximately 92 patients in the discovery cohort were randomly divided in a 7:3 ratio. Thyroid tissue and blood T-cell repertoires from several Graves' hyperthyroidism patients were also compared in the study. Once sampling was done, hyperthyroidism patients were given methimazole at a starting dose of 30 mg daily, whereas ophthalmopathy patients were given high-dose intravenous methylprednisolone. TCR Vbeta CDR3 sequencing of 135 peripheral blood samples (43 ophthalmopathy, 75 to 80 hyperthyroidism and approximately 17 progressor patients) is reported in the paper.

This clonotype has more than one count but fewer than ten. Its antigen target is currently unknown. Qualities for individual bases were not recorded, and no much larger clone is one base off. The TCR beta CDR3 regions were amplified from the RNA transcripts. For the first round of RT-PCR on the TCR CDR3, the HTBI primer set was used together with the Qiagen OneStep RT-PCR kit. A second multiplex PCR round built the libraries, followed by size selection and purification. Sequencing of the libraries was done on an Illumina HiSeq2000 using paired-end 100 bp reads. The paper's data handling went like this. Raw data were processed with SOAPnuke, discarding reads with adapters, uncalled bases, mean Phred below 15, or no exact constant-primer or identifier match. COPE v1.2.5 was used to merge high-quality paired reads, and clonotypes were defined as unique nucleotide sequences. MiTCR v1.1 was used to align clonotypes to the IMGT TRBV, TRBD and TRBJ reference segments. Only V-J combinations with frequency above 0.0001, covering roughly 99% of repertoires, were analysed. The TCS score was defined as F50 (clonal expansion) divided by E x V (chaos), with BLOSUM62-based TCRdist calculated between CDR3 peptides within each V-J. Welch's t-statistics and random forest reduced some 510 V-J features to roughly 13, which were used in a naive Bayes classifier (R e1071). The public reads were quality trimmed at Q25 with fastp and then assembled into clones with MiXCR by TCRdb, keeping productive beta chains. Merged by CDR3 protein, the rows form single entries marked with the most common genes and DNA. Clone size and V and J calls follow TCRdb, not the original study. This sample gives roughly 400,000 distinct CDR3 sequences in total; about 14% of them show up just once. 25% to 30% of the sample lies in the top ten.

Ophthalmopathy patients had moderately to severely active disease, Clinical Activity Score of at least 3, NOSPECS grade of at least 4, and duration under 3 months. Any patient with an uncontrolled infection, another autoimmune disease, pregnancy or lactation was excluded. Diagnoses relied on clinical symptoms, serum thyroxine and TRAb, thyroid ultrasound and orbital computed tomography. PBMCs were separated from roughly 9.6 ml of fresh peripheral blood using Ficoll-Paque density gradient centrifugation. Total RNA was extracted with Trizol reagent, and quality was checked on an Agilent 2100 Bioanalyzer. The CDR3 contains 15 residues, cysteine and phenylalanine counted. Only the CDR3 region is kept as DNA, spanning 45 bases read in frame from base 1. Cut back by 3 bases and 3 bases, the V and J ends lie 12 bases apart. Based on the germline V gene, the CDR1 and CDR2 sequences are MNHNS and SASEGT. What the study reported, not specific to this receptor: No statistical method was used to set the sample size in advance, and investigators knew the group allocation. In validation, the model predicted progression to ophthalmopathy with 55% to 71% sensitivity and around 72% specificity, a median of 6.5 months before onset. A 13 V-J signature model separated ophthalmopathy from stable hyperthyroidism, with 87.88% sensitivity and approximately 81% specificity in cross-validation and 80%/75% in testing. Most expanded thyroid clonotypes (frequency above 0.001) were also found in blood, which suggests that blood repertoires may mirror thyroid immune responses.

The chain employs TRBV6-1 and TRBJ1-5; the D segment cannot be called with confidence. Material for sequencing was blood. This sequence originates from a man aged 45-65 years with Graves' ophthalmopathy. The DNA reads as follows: TGTGCCAGCAGTGAGTTTTGGGAAGTCAATCAGCCCCAGCATTTT. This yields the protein CASSEFWEVNQPQHF.